The 20 T cell receptor beta chains below come from one sample, sequenced in a study of shared clonotypes between healthy human individuals. TCRdb keeps only in-frame clones here, not all; method: immunoSEQ multiplex PCR. The table shows approximately 2.5 million clones, with approximately 90% occurring only once. Sequenced: naive CD4+ T cells sorted from blood. Subset described: CD45RA+ positively selected. The receptors stem from a man aged 18 to 29 in good health.

This chain links TRBV19 with TRBJ2-2; 9 nucleotides agree with TRBD2. CDR1 and CDR2 from the germline V gene are LNHDA and SQIVND (reference sequence). V shed 7 bases, J shed 2 bases, and the junction held 5 bases outside the gene matches. The CDR3 has 15 amino acids. The CDR3 sequence is CASTGLALNTGELFF. The CDR3 nucleotides read TGTGCCAGTACCGGACTAGCGCTAAACACCGGGGAGCTGTTTTTT.

The gene calls are TRBV4-1 and TRBJ1-4, with D unclear. The CDR3 totals 15 residues. The germline V gene has CDR1 MGHRA and CDR2 YSYEKL. With 0 bases removed from V and 2 bases from J, the gap between germline ends came to 7 bases. This chain's CDR3 is CASSQEHLTNEKLFF. CDR3 nucleotides: TGCGCCAGCAGCCAAGAACATCTTACTAATGAAAAACTGTTTTTT.

In regard to this clone: The sample contains more than one DNA sequence encoding this CDR3. The chain carries TRBV4-3 and TRBJ1-4; D possibly corresponds to TRBD1 (5 bases). V was trimmed by 0 bases and J by 3 bases, leaving 8 bases between them. Germline V CDR1 and CDR2: LGHNA, YSLEER. This CDR3 region has 15 residues. The DNA for the CDR3 is TGCGCCAGCAGCCAAGATCCAGGGCCTAATGAAAAACTGTTTTTT. It translates to CASSQDPGPNEKLFF.

This clone was counted a single time. The chain links TRBV10-3 to TRBJ2-5; a possible D gene is TRBD2 (6 bases). V gave up 10 bases and J gave up 1 base, with 10 bases separating them. This CDR3 has 12 residues. The germline CDR1 and CDR2 sequences are ENHRY and SYGVKD. The CDR3 coding sequence is TGTGCCACCCGGGACTCCCAAGAGACCCAGTACTTC. It codes for CATRDSQETQYF.

The V gene is TRBV28, the J gene TRBJ1-1; no firm D call. Germline loops: CDR1 MDHEN, CDR2 SYDVKM. V shed 1 base and J shed 0 bases, with 21 bases lying between them. The CDR3 length is 19 residues. The CDR3 DNA reads as TGTGCCAGCAGTTTATTTCAGGCGGAGGGAGCCCTACTGAACACTGAAGCTTTCTTT. It encodes CASSLFQAEGALLNTEAFF. Together with reference TRBV28 and TRBJ1-1, the CDR3 gives the full variable domain: DVKVTQSSRYLVKRTGEKVFLECVQDMDHENMFWYRQDPGLGLRLIYFSYDVKMKEKGDIPEGYSVSREKKERFSLILESASTNQTSMYLCASSLFQAEGALLNTEAFFGQGTRLTVV.

The V gene is TRBV7-9, the J gene TRBJ2-5; 10 nucleotides agree with TRBD1. Germline V gives CDR1 SEHNR, CDR2 FQNEAQ (reference sequence). The CDR3 consists of 15 residues. J lost 5 bases, V lost 2 bases, and 5 bases had no gene match. Written as DNA, the CDR3 is TGTGCCAGCAGCTTATGGGACAGGGGAATGGAGACCCAGTACTTC. The encoded protein is CASSLWDRGMETQYF.

This sequence joins TRBV5-1 and TRBJ2-2; D not resolved. The V end was cut by 0 bases, the J end by 1 base, with 7 bases between. Germline-derived CDR1 and CDR2 are SGHRS and YFSETQ. The CDR3 extends over 15 amino acids. This CDR3 reads CASSLVAKNTGELFF. As DNA, the CDR3 is TGCGCCAGCAGCTTGGTCGCCAAGAACACCGGGGAGCTGTTTTTT.

The chain joins TRBV6-1 to TRBJ2-7, with 8 bases that match TRBD2. In germline, CDR1 is MNHNS, CDR2 SASEGT. With V trimmed by 7 bases and J by 6 bases, 11 bases remained unmatched. The CDR3 length is 14 residues. This CDR3 is CASIPRIGGGEQYF. Here the CDR3 DNA reads TGTGCCAGCATCCCGAGGATCGGGGGGGGCGAGCAGTACTTC.

This sequence joins TRBV4-3 and TRBJ1-6; no reliable D call. V gave up 3 bases and J gave up 7 bases, with 7 bases separating them. This CDR3 has 13 amino acids. The germline gives CDR1 LGHNA, CDR2 YSLEER. The CDR3 loop reads CASSQFPNSPLHF. The CDR3 DNA sequence: TGCGCCAGCAGCCAGTTCCCCAATTCACCCCTCCACTTT.

The chain has TRBV9 and TRBJ2-3; TRBD2 matches at 9 bases. J lost 5 bases, V lost 3 bases, and 16 bases had no gene match. This CDR3 region has 18 residues. Per the germline V gene, CDR1 is SGDLS and CDR2 is YYNGEE. The DNA for the CDR3 is TGTGCCAGCAGCGCTTCGCCAGGCGGGGGGGCCTTCGAAGATACGCAGTATTTT. It is translated as CASSASPGGGAFEDTQYF.

The V gene is TRBV4-1, the J gene TRBJ2-6; D is undetermined. V was pared by 1 base and J by 0 bases, with 4 bases between. This CDR3 is 15 amino acids long. The germline V gene has CDR1 MGHRA and CDR2 YSYEKL. The CDR3 protein is CASSQVNSGANVLTF. The CDR3 DNA follows: TGCGCCAGCAGCCAAGTAAACTCTGGGGCCAACGTCCTGACTTTC.

On this clone itself: The identical CDR3 is also encoded by other nucleotide sequences in the sample. The genes are TRBV4-1 and TRBJ2-2, with D possibly matching TRBD2 (6 bases). V lost 4 bases and J 4 bases, leaving 7 bases between the germline ends. The CDR3 has 13 amino acids. Germline CDR1 MGHRA, CDR2 YSYEKL. The CDR3 bases are TGCGCCAGCAGCCGGGGAGGCACCGGGGAGCTGTTTTTT. The encoded protein is CASSRGGTGELFF.

This sequence joins TRBV29-1 and TRBJ2-3; D gene ambiguous. The CDR3 has 15 residues. V was trimmed by 4 bases and J by 4 bases, leaving 18 bases between them. Germline V gene lookup returns CDR1 SQVTM and CDR2 ANQGSEA. The CDR3 here is CSVGRGSSTADTQYF. CDR3 DNA sequence: TGCAGCGTTGGGCGCGGTTCATCCACCGCAGATACGCAGTATTTT.

This chain uses TRBV5-1 with TRBJ2-2, with D unresolved. This CDR3 has 18 amino acids. Per the germline V gene, CDR1 is SGHRS and CDR2 is YFSETQ. Deletions cut 4 bases from V and 2 bases from J, with 21 bases between. CDR3 bases: TGCGCCAGCAGCCCTTTCCCACCTAAAGGCAGAAACACCGGGGAGCTGTTTTTT. Amino acid sequence: CASSPFPPKGRNTGELFF.

The genes are TRBV6-5 and TRBJ2-3; perhaps TRBD1 as D (6 bases). The germline V and J ends were trimmed by 0 bases and 2 bases, with 9 bases remaining between them. Germline CDR1 reads MNHEY; CDR2 reads SVGAGI. The CDR3 length is 15 residues. CDR3 region: CASSYSGQLTDTQYF. The CDR3 DNA reads as TGTGCCAGCAGTTACTCAGGACAGCTCACAGATACGCAGTATTTT.

This chain connects TRBV2 to TRBJ2-7; 7 positions agree with TRBD1. The CDR3 is made up of 17 amino acids. Germline V gene sequence: CDR1 SNHLY, CDR2 FYNNEI. V lost 3 bases, J lost 1 base, and 12 bases stayed unmatched. CDR3 nucleotide sequence: TGTGCCAGCAGTGATAGGGTCACAGGGGCCGAATCCTACGAGCAGTACTTC. Translation gives CASSDRVTGAESYEQYF.

This chain uses TRBV7-8 with TRBJ2-1; 8 bases match TRBD1. The CDR3 sequence is 14 residues long. Per germline, CDR1 SGHVS and CDR2 FQNEAQ. V was pared by 5 bases and J by 7 bases, with 7 bases of the junction left unmatched. The CDR3 bases are TGTGCCAGCAGCGTGGGACAGGTGCTAAATGAGCAGTTCTTC. This encodes CASSVGQVLNEQFF.

The J gene is TRBJ2-7, the V gene TRBV6-5, with 8 bases aligning to TRBD2. The germline gives CDR1 MNHEY, CDR2 SVGAGI. V gave up 0 bases and J gave up 6 bases; unmatched junction bases: 4. The CDR3 has 14 residues. The CDR3 coding sequence is TGTGCCAGCAGTTACTCAGGGACTAGGCCCGAGCAGTACTTC. Amino acid sequence: CASSYSGTRPEQYF.

J is TRBJ2-3 and V is TRBV10-1, with TRBD2 matching 14 bases. V was clipped by 4 bases and J by 5 bases; unmatched bases: 5. The germline gives CDR1 WNHNN, CDR2 SYGVQD (reference sequence). CDR3 length: 16 residues. The CDR3 region has the DNA TGCGCCAGCAGTGCGACTAGCGGGGGGGCCAGAGATACGCAGTATTTT. This encodes CASSATSGGARDTQYF.

This chain uses TRBV9 with TRBJ1-6, with 9 bases matching TRBD1. Germline V CDR1 and CDR2: SGDLS, YYNGEE. The CDR3 length is 16 residues. The ends lost 3 bases at V and 4 bases at J; junction bases unmatched: 5. CDR3 region: CASSGGQGGYNSPLHF. In DNA form, the CDR3 reads TGTGCCAGCAGCGGGGGACAGGGCGGATATAATTCACCCCTCCACTTT.